Reported below is one T cell receptor (beta chain). Its antigen remains unidentified. The protocol was immunoSEQ multiplex PCR, while the TCRdb copy is restricted to in-frame clones and leaves out a portion. The sample has around 29,000 clones; less than 95% are singletons. CDR1 is SQVTM and CDR2 is ANQGSEA in the germline V gene. V lost 5 bases and J 0 bases, leaving 14 bases between the germline ends. This CDR3 spans 16 amino acids. The sample belongs to a study of T cells in localized non-small cell lung cancer. Study-wide results and caveats: Detection in adjacent lung was observed for a median around 50 of the top 100 tumor clones.

The sequences come from peripheral blood, collected before any cancer treatment. This TCR was recovered from a woman aged 40-69 years with stage I lung adenocarcinoma. The chain uses TRBV29-1 and TRBJ2-6, with D maybe TRBD1 (6 bases). The CDR3 nucleotides are TGCAGCGTTAATGACAGGCGTATCTCTGGGGCCAACGTCCTGACTTTC. Translated: CSVNDRRISGANVLTF.